This TCR beta chain appears in the sequencing data of a study of CD4 T cell repertoires in COVID-19. Study-wide findings and caveats: Some SARS-CoV-2 clonotypes, between 7 and 25%, recurred in SARS-CoV and/or HKU1 cultures.

The method was immunoSEQ multiplex PCR; TCRdb's version includes in-frame clones alone and lacks a portion of them. The profile shows 65,000 to 95,000 clones, 83% of them singletons. These patients had recovered from COVID-19 ranging mild to severe. This clone has just a few counts. Its antigen is undetermined. CDR3 length: 13 residues. V lost 6 bases and J lost 9, with 14 bases in between. The germline V gene encodes CDR1 SNHLY and CDR2 FYNNEI. The origin of this receptor is a human donor who had COVID-19. V and J are TRBV2 and TRBJ2-2, with D perhaps TRBD2 (5 bases). Sequencing used CD4+ T cells from peripheral blood, obtained after recovery from COVID-19. CDR3 in DNA: TGTGCCAGCAGGCCTACTAGTTCCCGGGAGCTGTTTTTT. This codes for CASRPTSSRELFF.